A selection of T cell receptor beta chains follows, all from one sample in a study of T cell repertoires in cytomegalovirus infection. TCRdb recomputed calls from the reads with MiXCR, one row per CDR3 protein. The data hold some 800,000 distinct CDR3 sequences, with around a third observed a single time. Their cognate antigens are unknown. The sample here was cultured CD8+ T cells from PBMCs, taken from culture after CMV antigen stimulation. The receptor set was obtained from a human donor in good health (CMV status not recorded). Some clones in this sample may be carry-over from other donors' samples. The CDR3 runs from the conserved cysteine through the conserved F or W. A D gene is named only where the DNA matches it firmly. Clone size is not always given. Where it is, it says once, few, many or a class for expanded clones.

d_call,clone_size,v_call,j_call,cdr3_nt,cdr3_aa
.,.,TRBV24-1,TRBJ2-1,TGTGCCACCAGTGATTTTCGGGGTCACAGCAATGAGCAGTTCTTC,CATSDFRGHSNEQFF
.,.,TRBV28,TRBJ1-2,TGTGCCAGCAGTTATCTCCAAGGAATCTATGGCTACACCTTC,CASSYLQGIYGYTF
.,.,TRBV5-1,TRBJ2-1,TGCGCCAGCAGCCTTTGGCAGGGCCACAATGAGCAGTTCTTC,CASSLWQGHNEQFF
.,.,TRBV19,TRBJ2-2,TGTGCCAGTATCTCTAGGGACACCCGGGAGCTGTTTTTT,CASISRDTRELFF
.,.,TRBV12-3/TRBV12-4,TRBJ2-1,TGTGCCAGCAGTTTTTTCTCAGGCCTGAGCTCCTACAATGAGCAGTTCTTC,CASSFFSGLSSYNEQFF
TRBD2,.,TRBV12-5,TRBJ2-1,TGTGCTAGTGCCCTAAGCGGGGGGGCCTACAATGAGCAGTTCTTC,CASALSGGAYNEQFF
.,few,TRBV7-2,TRBJ1-3,TGTGCCAGCAGCTTAGATTGGGAAACCATATATTTT,CASSLDWETIYF
TRBD1,few,TRBV6-2/TRBV6-3,TRBJ1-6,TGTGCCAGCAGATTGACAGGGGATAATTCACCCCTCCACTTT,CASRLTGDNSPLHF
TRBD1,few,TRBV4-1,TRBJ1-4,TGCGCCTCACAGGGGGCGGTGGAAAAACTGTTTTTT,CASQGAVEKLFF
.,many,TRBV7-2,TRBJ1-2,TGTGCCACCCCCTCGGGGGACAACTATGGCTACACCTTC,CATPSGDNYGYTF
.,few,TRBV4-3,TRBJ1-3,TGCGCCAGCAGCCACCTCGCCCCCTTAAACTCTGGAAACACCATATATTTT,CASSHLAPLNSGNTIYF
.,.,TRBV7-9,TRBJ1-5,TGTGCCAGCAGACTACGGGGGTCTAGCAATCAGCCCCAGCATTTT,CASRLRGSSNQPQHF
TRBD1,.,TRBV6-6,TRBJ1-4,TGTGCCAGCGCCAAACAGGGGGGTGATGAAAAACTGTTTTTT,CASAKQGGDEKLFF
.,few,TRBV6-1,TRBJ1-1,TGTGCCAGCAGTCCGGGGGTTCAGGGGAAGAACACTGAAGCTTTCTTT,CASSPGVQGKNTEAFF
.,few,TRBV7-6,TRBJ1-3,TGTGCCAGCAGCTCACCAGGGGAAGGAAACACCATATATTTT,CASSSPGEGNTIYF
.,.,TRBV7-3,TRBJ1-6,TGTGCCAGCAGCTTAACAACCCGACTGGAGAATCCCTATAATTCACCCCTCCACTTT,CASSLTTRLENPYNSPLHF
.,few,TRBV4-3,TRBJ1-1,TGCGCCAGCAGCCCCGGGGCCAGGGAGGCCCCGAACACTGAAGCTTTCTTT,CASSPGAREAPNTEAFF
TRBD1,few,TRBV4-3,TRBJ1-2,TGCGCCAGCAGCCTATCGACAGGGGGAAGGGATGGCTACACCTTC,CASSLSTGGRDGYTF
.,.,TRBV7-4,TRBJ1-1,TGTGCCAGCAGCTTAGGGCAGACAGGCCCGAACACTGAAGCTTTCTTT,CASSLGQTGPNTEAFF
TRBD2,few,TRBV2,TRBJ2-3,TGTGCCAGCAGGGGAGGACTAGCGGGTACCGACACAGATACGCAGTATTTT,CASRGGLAGTDTDTQYF
.,few,TRBV12-3/TRBV12-4,TRBJ1-5,.,CASSDDTSGQPQHF
TRBD1,.,TRBV7-2,TRBJ1-6,TGTGCCAGCAGCTTGTTTCGGGGACAGGTTAATTCACCCCTCCACTTT,CASSLFRGQVNSPLHF
.,few,TRBV27,TRBJ1-4,TGTGCCAGCAGCACGGTCCGGGACATTCCCGAAAAACTGTTTTTT,CASSTVRDIPEKLFF
.,.,TRBV7-6,TRBJ1-1,TGTGCCAGCATCCCCCTAGGAGGGCTTGAAGCTTTCTTT,CASIPLGGLEAFF
TRBD2,many,TRBV7-8,TRBJ2-3,TGTGCCAGCAGACGTAGCGGGGGGGCCCAGGATACGCAGTATTTT,CASRRSGGAQDTQYF
.,many,TRBV7-2,TRBJ1-3,TGTGCCAGCAGCTTAACAGGGCTAAATTCTGGAAACACCATATATTTT,CASSLTGLNSGNTIYF
.,once,TRBV7-6,TRBJ2-7,TGTGCCAGCAGCTCCGCCCCGGGGGTAGAGCAGTACTTC,CASSSAPGVEQYF
.,.,TRBV28,TRBJ2-3,TGTGCCAGCAGCGAGTTTTACACAGATACGCAGTATTTT,CASSEFYTDTQYF
.,few,TRBV7-9,TRBJ2-1,TGTGCCAGCAGCTTGCGCCAGGCTTACAATGAGCAGTTCTTC,CASSLRQAYNEQFF
.,many,TRBV7-2,TRBJ1-1,TGTGCCAGCAGCTTAGGCCCCGATGGCACTGAAGCTTTCTTT,CASSLGPDGTEAFF
.,few,TRBV4-2,TRBJ2-1,TGTGCCAGCAGCCGCTTTGGGGAGCACGATGAGCAGTTCTTC,CASSRFGEHDEQFF